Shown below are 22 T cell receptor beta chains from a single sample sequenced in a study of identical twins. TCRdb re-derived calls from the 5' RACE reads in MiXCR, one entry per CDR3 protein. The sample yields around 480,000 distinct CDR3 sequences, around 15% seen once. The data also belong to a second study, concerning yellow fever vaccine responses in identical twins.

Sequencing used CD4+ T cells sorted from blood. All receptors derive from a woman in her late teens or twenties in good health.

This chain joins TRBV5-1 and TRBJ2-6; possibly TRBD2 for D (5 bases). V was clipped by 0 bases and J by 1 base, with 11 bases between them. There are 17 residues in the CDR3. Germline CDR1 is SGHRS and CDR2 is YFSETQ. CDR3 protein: CASSLDGVASGANVLTF. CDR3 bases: TGCGCCAGCAGCTTGGATGGGGTAGCGTCTGGGGCCAACGTCCTGACTTTC.

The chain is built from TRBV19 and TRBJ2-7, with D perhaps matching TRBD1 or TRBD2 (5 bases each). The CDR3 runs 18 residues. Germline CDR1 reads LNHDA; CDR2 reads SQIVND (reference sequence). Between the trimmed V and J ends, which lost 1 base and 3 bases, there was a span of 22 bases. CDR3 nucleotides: TGTGCCAGTAGTATAGTCGCCCGGGGACCCGGGACCGGCTACGAGCAGTACTTC. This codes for CASSIVARGPGTGYEQYF.

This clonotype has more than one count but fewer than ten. DNA of the CDR3: TGCGCCAGCAGCTTGCCGGGACCGACGAGGGAGACCCAGTACTTC. This codes for CASSLPGPTRETQYF. The chain couples TRBV5-1 to TRBJ2-5, with D tentatively TRBD1 or TRBD2 (5 bases each). CDR1 and CDR2 (germline): SGHRS, YFSETQ. Trimming stripped 1 base from V and 5 bases from J, with 15 bases between. The CDR3 sequence is 15 residues long.

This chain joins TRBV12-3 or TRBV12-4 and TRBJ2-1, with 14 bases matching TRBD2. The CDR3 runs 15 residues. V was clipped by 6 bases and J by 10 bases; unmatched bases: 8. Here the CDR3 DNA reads TGTGCCAGCAGCCCTGGGACTAGCGGGAGCTGGGAGCAGTTCTTC. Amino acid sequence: CASSPGTSGSWEQFF.

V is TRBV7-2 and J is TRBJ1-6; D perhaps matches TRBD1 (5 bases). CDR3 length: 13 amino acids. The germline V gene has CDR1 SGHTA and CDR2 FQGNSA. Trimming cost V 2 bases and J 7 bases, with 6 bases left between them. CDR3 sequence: CASSLKGNSPLHF. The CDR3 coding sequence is TGTGCCAGCAGCTTAAAGGGGAATTCACCCCTCCACTTT.

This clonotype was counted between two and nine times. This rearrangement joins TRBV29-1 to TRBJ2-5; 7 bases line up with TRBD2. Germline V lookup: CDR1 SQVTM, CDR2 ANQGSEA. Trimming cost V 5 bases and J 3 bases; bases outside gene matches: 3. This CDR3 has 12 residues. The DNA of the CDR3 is TGCAGCGTTTCCCTAGCGGAAGAGACCCAGTACTTC. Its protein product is CSVSLAEETQYF.

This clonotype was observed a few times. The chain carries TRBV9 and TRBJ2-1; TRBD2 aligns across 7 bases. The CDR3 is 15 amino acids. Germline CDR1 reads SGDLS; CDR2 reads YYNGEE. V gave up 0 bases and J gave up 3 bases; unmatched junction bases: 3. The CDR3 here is CASSVDSGRYNEQFF. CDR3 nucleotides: TGTGCCAGCAGCGTAGATAGCGGGCGCTACAATGAGCAGTTCTTC.

This CDR3 reads CASSQDTSGANVLTF. The CDR3 DNA reads TGCGCCAGCAGCCAGGATACCTCTGGGGCCAACGTCCTGACTTTC. V gene TRBV4-3 combines with J gene TRBJ2-6; D gene ambiguous. Looked up from germline, CDR1 is LGHNA and CDR2 is YSLEER. The CDR3 totals 15 residues. The V end was cut by 3 bases, the J end by 0 bases, with 6 bases between.

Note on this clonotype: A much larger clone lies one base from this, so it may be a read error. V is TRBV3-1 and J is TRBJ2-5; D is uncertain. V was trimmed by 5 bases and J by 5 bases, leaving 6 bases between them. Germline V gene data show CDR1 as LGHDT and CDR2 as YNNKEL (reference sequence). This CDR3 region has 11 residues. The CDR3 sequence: CASSRTETQYF. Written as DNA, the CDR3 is TGTGCCAGCAGCAGGACGGAGACCCAGTACTTC.

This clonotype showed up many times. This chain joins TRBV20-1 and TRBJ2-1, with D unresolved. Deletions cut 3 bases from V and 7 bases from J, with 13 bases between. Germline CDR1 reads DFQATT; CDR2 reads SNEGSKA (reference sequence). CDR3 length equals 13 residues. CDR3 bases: TGCAGTGCTAGTTTGCTATTTGGGAATGAGCAGTTCTTC. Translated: CSASLLFGNEQFF.

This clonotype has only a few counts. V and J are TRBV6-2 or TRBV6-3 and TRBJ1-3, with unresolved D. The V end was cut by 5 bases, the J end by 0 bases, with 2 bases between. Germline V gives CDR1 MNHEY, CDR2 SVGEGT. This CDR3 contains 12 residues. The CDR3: CASSASGNTIYF. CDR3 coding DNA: TGTGCCAGCAGTGCCTCTGGAAACACCATATATTTT.

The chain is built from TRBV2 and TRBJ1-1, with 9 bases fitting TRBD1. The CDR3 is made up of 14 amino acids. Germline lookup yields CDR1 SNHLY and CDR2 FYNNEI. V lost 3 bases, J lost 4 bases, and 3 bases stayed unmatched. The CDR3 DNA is TGTGCCAGCAGTGATCGACAGGGGGGCACTGAAGCTTTCTTT. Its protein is CASSDRQGGTEAFF.

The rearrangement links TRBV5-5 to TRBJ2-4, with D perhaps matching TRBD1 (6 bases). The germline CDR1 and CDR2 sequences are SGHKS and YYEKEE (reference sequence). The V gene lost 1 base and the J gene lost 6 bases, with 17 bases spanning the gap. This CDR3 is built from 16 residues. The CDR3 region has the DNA TGTGCCAGCAGCTTGCGTGGGGGCCCCGGTGGAAACATTCAGTACTTC. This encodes CASSLRGGPGGNIQYF.

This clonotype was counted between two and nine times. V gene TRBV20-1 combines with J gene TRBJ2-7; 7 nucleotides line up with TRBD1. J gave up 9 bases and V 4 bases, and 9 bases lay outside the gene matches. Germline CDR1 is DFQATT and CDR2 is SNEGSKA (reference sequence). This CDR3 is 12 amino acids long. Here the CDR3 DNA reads TGCAGTGCTACCCGAGACAGGGACCGGCAGTACTTC. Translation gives CSATRDRDRQYF.

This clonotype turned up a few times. CDR3 sequence: CSGRPGGIQETQYF. CDR3 DNA: TGCAGCGGGAGACCCGGAGGCATTCAAGAGACCCAGTACTTC. The chain carries TRBV29-1 and TRBJ2-5; perhaps TRBD2 as D (5 bases). The V and J ends lost 7 bases and 2 bases respectively, with 17 bases between them. The CDR3 runs 14 residues. CDR1 and CDR2 from the germline V gene are SQVTM and ANQGSEA. The complete variable domain, with remaining parts taken from reference TRBV29-1 and TRBJ2-5, reads SAVISQKPSRDICQRGTSLTIQCQVDSQVTMMFWYRQQPGQSLTLIATANQGSEATYESGFVIDKFPISRPNLTFSTLTVSNMSPEDSSIYLCSGRPGGIQETQYFGPGTRLLVL.

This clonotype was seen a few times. The CDR3 protein is CAICPGFDTEAFF. The CDR3 coding sequence is TGTGCCATCTGTCCAGGGTTCGACACTGAAGCTTTCTTT. The J gene is TRBJ1-1, the V gene TRBV10-3, with a possible D match to TRBD1 (5 bases). The V end lost 8 bases, the J end lost 3 bases, and 13 bases lay between the germline ends. The CDR3 consists of 13 residues. The germline V gene has CDR1 ENHRY and CDR2 SYGVKD.

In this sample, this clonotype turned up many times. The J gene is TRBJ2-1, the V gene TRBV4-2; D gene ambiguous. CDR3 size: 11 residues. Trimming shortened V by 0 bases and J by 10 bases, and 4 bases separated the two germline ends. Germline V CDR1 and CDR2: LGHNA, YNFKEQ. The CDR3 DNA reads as TGTGCCAGCAGCCAAGAATTCGAGCAGTTCTTC. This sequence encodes CASSQEFEQFF.

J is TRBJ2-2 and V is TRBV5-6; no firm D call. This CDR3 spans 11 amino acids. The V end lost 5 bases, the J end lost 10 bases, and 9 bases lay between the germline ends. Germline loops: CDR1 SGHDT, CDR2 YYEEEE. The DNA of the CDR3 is TGTGCCAGCAGTTCTATTGAGGAGCTGTTTTTT. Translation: CASSSIEELFF.

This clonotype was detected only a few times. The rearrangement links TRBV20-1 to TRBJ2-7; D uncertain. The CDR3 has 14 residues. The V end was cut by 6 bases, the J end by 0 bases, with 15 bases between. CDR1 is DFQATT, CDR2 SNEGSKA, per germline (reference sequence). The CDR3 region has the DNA TGCAGTGCCCCTCTTATAGGACGCTCCTACGAGCAGTACTTC. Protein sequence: CSAPLIGRSYEQYF.

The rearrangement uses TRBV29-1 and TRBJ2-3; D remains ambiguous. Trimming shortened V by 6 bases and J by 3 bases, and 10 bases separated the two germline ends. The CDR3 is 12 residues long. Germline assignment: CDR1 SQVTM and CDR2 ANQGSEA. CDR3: CSVLLGTDTQYF. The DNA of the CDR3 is TGCAGCGTGCTGCTAGGGACAGATACGCAGTATTTT.

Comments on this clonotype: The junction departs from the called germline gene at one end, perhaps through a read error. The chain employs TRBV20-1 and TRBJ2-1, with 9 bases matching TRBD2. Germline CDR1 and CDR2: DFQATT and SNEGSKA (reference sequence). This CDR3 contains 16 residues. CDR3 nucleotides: TGCTGTGCTACGAAAATAGCGGGAGTTAAAGTCGATGAGCAGTTCTTC. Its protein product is CCATKIAGVKVDEQFF.

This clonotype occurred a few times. The CDR3 sequence is CASSSRGQINFNTDTQYF. In nucleotides, the CDR3 is TGTGCCAGCAGTTCGAGGGGACAGATTAATTTTAACACAGATACGCAGTATTTT. The chain joins TRBV12-3 or TRBV12-4 to TRBJ2-3; 7 bases line up with TRBD1. The CDR3 length is 18 residues. Trimming took 4 bases from V and 2 from J; bases not matched to a gene: 15.